This TCR beta chain originates from a study of T cells in AML relapse after transplant (dated by TCRdb to between 2018 and 2021). Describing the broader study: Remission controls were clinically matched patients who maintained long-term complete remission with more than 3 years of follow-up. Bone marrow collected about 1 year after HSCT from patients who maintained complete remission served as the remission samples. In this retrospective study, inhibitory receptor expression and TCR repertoires of bone marrow T cells were examined in patients given allogeneic HSCT for myeloid malignancy.

Study-wide findings and limitations: TCR repertoire comparisons rested on very few samples, with only a few individuals per group for unsorted bone marrow.

In its sample, this clonotype was seen a few times. This clone's antigen is unknown. Per-nucleotide qualities are absent, and no much larger clonotype sits a single base away. Libraries were constructed by PCR. TCR alpha and beta chains were amplified from RNA with a modified RACE PCR protocol rather than multiplex PCR. An Illumina MiSeq was used to sequence the libraries, and raw reads were demultiplexed using sample-specific barcode combinations. Under the source paper's analysis protocol: MiXCR software was used to identify TCR clonotypes from the sequencing reads. TCRdb itself trimmed the public reads at Q25 with fastp, ran MiXCR and retained productive beta chains. Identical CDR3 proteins give one entry, which carries the most common genes and DNA. TCRdb, not the original authors, processed these V and J calls. This sample gives 3,300 or so distinct CDR3 sequences in total; around 10% of them show up just once. The ten largest make up around 32% of the sample.

Its CDR3 holds 15 amino acids, cysteine through phenylalanine. The sequence is cut down to CDR3 DNA, 45 bases in frame from base 1. According to the germline V gene (reference sequence), CDR1 reads MNHEY and CDR2 reads SMNVEV. After removal of 5 bases from V and 6 bases from J, the junction retains 7 bases not matched to a gene. This material consisted of bone marrow, either the whole sample or a sorted T cell fraction (not recorded which), taken in complete remission. The chain is assembled from TRBV27 and TRBJ1-5; TRBD1 matches 10 bases in the middle. This TCR came from a human donor who had a stem cell transplant for acute myeloid leukemia. After a transplant, some of the T cells may come from the graft donor. In nucleotides, the sequence is TGTGCCAGCAGTCGACAGGGGGCTATGGGTCAGCCCCAGCATTTT. Its protein reads: CASSRQGAMGQPQHF.